A selection of T cell receptor beta chains follows, all from one sample in a study of cytomegalovirus exposure and HLA in healthy donors. Produced via immunoSEQ multiplex PCR; TCRdb's table is partial and in-frame only. The table records 100,000 to 150,000 clones, approximately 87% of them present only once. Sequenced: PBMCs. Every receptor here comes from a man aged 18 to 30 in good health and CMV-seropositive. The CDR3 runs from the conserved cysteine through the conserved F or W. D genes are given only for firm matches. Not all rows give a size; the values are once, few, many and, for expanded clones, a class.

d_call: -; j_call: TRBJ2-1; clone_size: -; v_call: TRBV5-4; cdr3_nt: TGTGCCAGCAGCTGGACAGGGAGGGACAATGAGCAGTTCTTC; cdr3_aa: CASSWTGRDNEQFF
d_call: -; j_call: TRBJ1-5; clone_size: -; v_call: TRBV25-1; cdr3_nt: TGTGCCAGCAGTCCCCCGGGATATAGCAATCAGCCCCAGCATTTT; cdr3_aa: CASSPPGYSNQPQHF
d_call: TRBD2; j_call: TRBJ2-7; clone_size: -; v_call: TRBV6-6; cdr3_nt: TGTGCCAGCAGTTACCCGGGGACTAGCGGGGGAGGTGAGCAGTACTTC; cdr3_aa: CASSYPGTSGGGEQYF
d_call: -; j_call: TRBJ1-5; clone_size: -; v_call: TRBV30; cdr3_nt: TGTGCCTGGAGTGTACTTAGAGGTCAGCCCCAGCATTTT; cdr3_aa: CAWSVLRGQPQHF
d_call: -; j_call: TRBJ2-6; clone_size: -; v_call: TRBV5-1; cdr3_nt: TGCGCCAGCAGCTTGGAGGGGCATATCGTCTCTGGGGCCAACGTCCTGACTTTC; cdr3_aa: CASSLEGHIVSGANVLTF
d_call: -; j_call: TRBJ1-5; clone_size: few; v_call: TRBV28; cdr3_nt: TGTGCCAGCAGCCAGGCCGCTTATAGCAATCAGCCCCAGCATTTT; cdr3_aa: CASSQAAYSNQPQHF
d_call: -; j_call: TRBJ1-2; clone_size: -; v_call: TRBV20-1; cdr3_nt: TGCAGTGCATCAGGGGTTGGCTACACCTTC; cdr3_aa: CSASGVGYTF
d_call: -; j_call: TRBJ1-2; clone_size: -; v_call: TRBV6-1; cdr3_nt: TGTGCCAGCAGTGACCACGAGGGCAGGGGCTATGGCTACACCTTC; cdr3_aa: CASSDHEGRGYGYTF
d_call: -; j_call: TRBJ1-5; clone_size: -; v_call: TRBV19; cdr3_nt: TGTGCCAGTAGTCAGGGGAATCAGCCCCAGCATTTT; cdr3_aa: CASSQGNQPQHF
d_call: -; j_call: TRBJ1-1; clone_size: -; v_call: TRBV19; cdr3_nt: TGTGCCAGTAGTCCAGGGGTTTCTTCCCCCCTCATGAACACTGAAGCTTTCTTT; cdr3_aa: CASSPGVSSPLMNTEAFF
d_call: -; j_call: TRBJ1-1; clone_size: -; v_call: TRBV5-5; cdr3_nt: TGTGCCAGCAGCTTGGGACACCAATCCACTGAAGCTTTCTTT; cdr3_aa: CASSLGHQSTEAFF
d_call: TRBD2; j_call: TRBJ2-5; clone_size: -; v_call: TRBV2; cdr3_nt: TGTGCCAGCAGTGAAGCGCCACTAGCGGAAGAGACCCAGTACTTC; cdr3_aa: CASSEAPLAEETQYF
d_call: -; j_call: TRBJ2-5; clone_size: -; v_call: TRBV7-2; cdr3_nt: TGTGCCAGCAGCCCGGCCCTGGGGGGGACCCAGTACTTC; cdr3_aa: CASSPALGGTQYF
d_call: -; j_call: TRBJ2-7; clone_size: once; v_call: TRBV27; cdr3_nt: TGTGCCAGCAGTCCTCTCCCCGTCCAGTACCAGTCCTACGAGCAGTACTTC; cdr3_aa: CASSPLPVQYQSYEQYF
d_call: TRBD1; j_call: TRBJ1-6; clone_size: -; v_call: TRBV6-5; cdr3_nt: TGTGCCAGCAGTTCTCGGACAGGGGCGTATAATTCACCCCTCCACTTT; cdr3_aa: CASSSRTGAYNSPLHF
d_call: TRBD2; j_call: TRBJ2-3; clone_size: -; v_call: TRBV4-2; cdr3_nt: TGTGCCAGCAGCCACTCCGGGACTAGCGGGGGGATCATCACAGATACGCAGTATTTT; cdr3_aa: CASSHSGTSGGIITDTQYF
d_call: TRBD2; j_call: TRBJ2-2; clone_size: -; v_call: TRBV5-1; cdr3_nt: TGCGCCAGCAGCTCTACCGGCGGGGGAGACACCGGGGAGCTGTTTTTT; cdr3_aa: CASSSTGGGDTGELFF
d_call: TRBD2; j_call: TRBJ2-1; clone_size: -; v_call: TRBV5-4; cdr3_nt: TGTGCCAGCAGCCTTAGCGGGGGCCGCCCTTTTCTTGAGCAGTTCTTC; cdr3_aa: CASSLSGGRPFLEQFF
d_call: -; j_call: TRBJ2-5; clone_size: -; v_call: TRBV10-1; cdr3_nt: TGCGCCAGCGAAGAAGGGGTTAGGCAAGAGACCCAGTACTTC; cdr3_aa: CASEEGVRQETQYF
d_call: -; j_call: TRBJ1-5; clone_size: -; v_call: TRBV4-1; cdr3_nt: TGCGCCAGCAGCCGGGAGGGTACTCAGCCCCAGCATTTT; cdr3_aa: CASSREGTQPQHF
d_call: -; j_call: TRBJ1-2; clone_size: -; v_call: TRBV4-1; cdr3_nt: TGCGCCAGCAGCCACCCCGGGGGGGGTAACTATGGCTACACCTTC; cdr3_aa: CASSHPGGGNYGYTF
d_call: -; j_call: TRBJ2-7; clone_size: -; v_call: TRBV6-1; cdr3_nt: TGTGCCAGCTGTCGGGACTTTTCCTACGAGCAGTACTTC; cdr3_aa: CASCRDFSYEQYF
d_call: -; j_call: TRBJ2-4; clone_size: few; v_call: TRBV2; cdr3_nt: TGTGTCACAGCGGATCGGGACACCGAAAACATTCAGTACTTC; cdr3_aa: CVTADRDTENIQYF
d_call: -; j_call: TRBJ1-1; clone_size: -; v_call: TRBV9; cdr3_nt: TGTGCCAGCAGCGTTGGGACCGGGGGACAAGCTTTCTTT; cdr3_aa: CASSVGTGGQAFF
d_call: -; j_call: TRBJ1-1; clone_size: -; v_call: TRBV2; cdr3_nt: TGTGCCAGCAGCGATTTCCCAGGGTACACTGAAGCTTTCTTT; cdr3_aa: CASSDFPGYTEAFF
d_call: -; j_call: TRBJ1-5; clone_size: -; v_call: TRBV6-1; cdr3_nt: TGTGCCAGCAGTTTAACCTGGGGGGGGAATCAGCCCCAGCATTTT; cdr3_aa: CASSLTWGGNQPQHF
d_call: -; j_call: TRBJ1-4; clone_size: -; v_call: TRBV4-1; cdr3_nt: TGCGCCAGCAGCCAAGCCCCCGGGGGGCAGCTGTTTTTT; cdr3_aa: CASSQAPGGQLFF
d_call: TRBD1; j_call: TRBJ1-4; clone_size: -; v_call: TRBV13; cdr3_nt: TGTGCCAGCAGCTACGACAGGGGTGGAGAAAAACTGTTTTTT; cdr3_aa: CASSYDRGGEKLFF